This entry concerns a single T cell receptor (beta chain). What it binds is not known. Isolated RNA was reverse transcribed in full, so expressed TCRB transcripts were sequenced. The table came from immunoSEQ multiplex PCR; TCRdb's copy has only in-frame clones and leaves some out. The sample gives a few hundred thousand clones, around an eighth of which show up once; roughly 0.018% is in the top ten. The data stem from a study of beta chain features in type 1 diabetes. General study results and limits: Moderately but significantly shorter TCRB CDR3s were found in Type 1 diabetes patients in all four CD4+ subsets.

CDR1 is SGHTA, CDR2 FQGTGA, per germline. The ends lost 5 bases at V and 9 bases at J; junction bases unmatched: 10. The CDR3 covers 16 residues. The TCR was taken from a man aged 30 to 39 with type 1 diabetes. V and J are TRBV7-3 and TRBJ2-2; TRBD2 matches at 12 bases. The sample comprised naive CD4+ T cells from blood. The CDR3 nucleotides are TGTGCCAGCAGCCCATCTAGCGGGAGGGCTAATAGGGAGCTGTTTTTT. This codes for CASSPSSGRANRELFF.